A selection of T cell receptor beta chains follows, all from one sample in a study of T cell responses to AZD1222 COVID-19 vaccine. Sequencing was performed with immunoSEQ multiplex PCR; in TCRdb, only in-frame clones are kept and a portion is missing. The sample has approximately 50,000 clones, approximately 89% seen once. The source material was peripheral blood, sampled on day 0 of AZD1222 vaccination. The origin of the receptors is an adult in good health. The CDR3 runs from the conserved cysteine through the conserved F or W. Fields, in order: V gene, J gene, CDR3 protein.

TRBV19	TRBJ2-3	CASSMGGKSTDTQYF
TRBV4-1	TRBJ1-6	CASSQVGDNSPLHF
TRBV2	TRBJ1-5	CASDRERNQPQHF
TRBV7-9	TRBJ2-1	CASSKTSGRYNEQFF
TRBV27	TRBJ1-4	CASSLQGLANEKLFF
TRBV30	TRBJ1-1	CAWSVGGYTEAFF
TRBV15	TRBJ2-2	CATSRGSANTGELFF
TRBV29-1	TRBJ2-3	CSVSTRRWTDTQYF
TRBV5-1	TRBJ1-3	CASSLEGVGSGNTIYF
TRBV6-5	TRBJ1-1	CASSNGNTEAFF
TRBV7-9	TRBJ2-1	CASSPKPTGASYNEQFF
TRBV5-1	TRBJ2-1	CASSSSPSSYNEQFF
TRBV11-2	TRBJ1-6	CASSLAWVPLHF
TRBV5-1	TRBJ1-1	CASSVGLGTGTMNTEAFF
TRBV19	TRBJ1-3	CASSINVLSARNTIYF
TRBV5-1	TRBJ2-1	CASSLVPGSPSSYNEQFF
TRBV28	TRBJ2-7	CASSLSYSASKREQYF
TRBV10-3	TRBJ1-1	CAISVGPSVNTEAFF
TRBV18	TRBJ1-1	CASSPGRATEAFF
TRBV4-1	TRBJ2-7	CASSQDPDRFMHEQYF
TRBV12-3/TRBV12-4	TRBJ2-5	CASSLQETQYF
TRBV20-1	TRBJ1-1	CSASNRRQDREAFF
TRBV7-9	TRBJ1-1	CASSLAGQGWRSF
TRBV7-2	TRBJ1-5	CASSSLPRGNQPQHF
TRBV4-2	TRBJ2-6	CASSQDGDRGRSSGANVLTF
TRBV11-3	TRBJ1-1	CASSDRVLNTEAFF
TRBV21-1	TRBJ2-6	CATGQLRLAACSSGANVLTF
TRBV18	TRBJ1-5	CASSRQGENQPQHF
TRBV5-5	TRBJ1-1	CASTVDSMNTEAFF
TRBV11-2	TRBJ1-6	CASSLQMAVAPNSPLHF
TRBV29-1	TRBJ2-7	CSVVAENYEQYF
TRBV2	TRBJ2-7	CASKTSESSYEQYF
TRBV11-2	TRBJ2-1	CASSLTGTSEYNEQFF
TRBV7-3	TRBJ1-3	CASSLAGGGGNTIYF
TRBV19	TRBJ1-5	CASSIGFRGRDQPQHF
TRBV5-4	TRBJ2-3	CASSTNGVYTDTQYF
TRBV9	TRBJ2-3	CASSVSRRGDTQYF
TRBV3-1/TRBV3-2	TRBJ2-3	CASSQTSGTTDTQYF
TRBV4-2	TRBJ2-6	CASSPTSGILQGAGANVLTF
TRBV30	TRBJ1-1	CAWSVNLGGTEAFF
TRBV30	TRBJ2-7	CAWTGGTYEQYF
TRBV7-8	TRBJ1-1	CASSLTQGSTEAFF
TRBV20-1	TRBJ2-2	CSASTPGGGAGELFF
TRBV7-8	TRBJ1-6	CASSPGTGSRLFGSPLHF
TRBV2	TRBJ1-3	CASKLEDSSGNTIYF
TRBV6-5	TRBJ2-2	CASSYRDRVTGELFF
TRBV5-1	TRBJ1-5	CASSLQPRSPQHF
TRBV7-3	TRBJ2-3	CASSLLGVGTDTQYF